The 8 T cell receptor beta chains presented below share a single source sample, sequenced in a study of blood T cell repertoires in COVID-19. Clones were read by immunoSEQ multiplex PCR, and TCRdb kept only the in-frame ones, dropping some. The sample yields about 270,000 clones, around 89% seen once. Material for sequencing was PBMCs or T cells enriched from blood (not recorded which). These receptors originate from a woman between 50 and 59 years old who had recovered from COVID-19.

The rearrangement joins TRBV7-3 to TRBJ1-1; possible D gene TRBD1, 6 bases. Germline V gene data show CDR1 as SGHTA and CDR2 as FQGTGA. V was clipped by 5 bases and J by 4 bases, with 14 bases between them. The CDR3 totals 14 residues. The CDR3 DNA reads as TGTGCCAGCAGCCCCGGGGGGGCGGTCACTGAAGCTTTCTTT. This encodes CASSPGGAVTEAFF.

Comment on this clone: Within the sample, other DNA sequences also encode this same CDR3. The chain is built from TRBV27 and TRBJ1-2, with TRBD1 matching over 8 bases. The CDR3 loop spans 13 amino acids. The V segment lost 5 bases and the J segment 5 bases; nucleotides outside the gene matches: 4. The germline V gene encodes CDR1 MNHEY and CDR2 SMNVEV (reference sequence). CDR3 residues: CASSRQGNYGYTF. CDR3 DNA sequence: TGTGCCAGCAGTCGACAGGGGAATTATGGCTACACCTTC.

The chain uses TRBV4-1 and TRBJ1-5; possible D gene TRBD1, 6 bases. Per germline, CDR1 MGHRA and CDR2 YSYEKL. Trimming shortened V by 0 bases and J by 2 bases, and 11 bases separated the two germline ends. The CDR3 is made up of 16 amino acids. CDR3: CASSQDAGAGNQPQHF. Here the CDR3 DNA reads TGCGCCAGCAGCCAAGATGCGGGGGCTGGCAATCAGCCCCAGCATTTT.

The chain joins TRBV6-2 or TRBV6-3 to TRBJ2-7, with D hard to call. The CDR3 length is 11 residues. V was cut by 2 bases and J by 5 bases, with 4 bases left in between. Germline loops: CDR1 MNHEY, CDR2 SVGEGT. The CDR3 loop reads CASSYQNEQYF. In nucleotides, the CDR3 is TGTGCCAGCAGTTACCAGAACGAGCAGTACTTC.

V gene TRBV7-2 combines with J gene TRBJ1-2; tentative D call: TRBD1 (5 bases). CDR1 and CDR2 (germline): SGHTA, FQGNSA. V was cut by 3 bases and J by 2 bases, with 7 bases left in between. The CDR3 has 13 amino acids. The CDR3 bases are TGTGCCAGCAGCTTTAAGGGGAACTATGGCTACACCTTC. It yields the protein CASSFKGNYGYTF.

The rearrangement links TRBV18 to TRBJ2-1; tentative D call: TRBD1 (5 bases). This CDR3 has 16 amino acids. The V and J ends lost 0 bases and 4 bases respectively, with 13 bases between them. The germline V gene encodes CDR1 KGHSH and CDR2 LQKENI. In DNA, the CDR3 is TGTGCCAGCTCACCACCAGCGACAGTAGTATACAATGAGCAGTTCTTC. This encodes CASSPPATVVYNEQFF.

The chain couples TRBV15 to TRBJ2-1; D possibly corresponds to TRBD2 (6 bases). Looked up from germline, CDR1 is LNHNV and CDR2 is YYDKDF (reference sequence). V gave up 1 base and J gave up 1 base, with 8 bases separating them. The CDR3 has 15 amino acids. This CDR3 is CATSRGGTSYNEQFF. DNA of the CDR3: TGTGCCACCAGCAGAGGAGGGACTTCCTACAATGAGCAGTTCTTC.

Comment on this clone: At one end the junction does not follow the germline gene, possibly because of a read error. V usage is TRBV9 and J usage is TRBJ1-2, with D possibly matching TRBD1 (5 bases). Germline values: CDR1 SGDLS, CDR2 YYNGEE. This CDR3 spans 11 amino acids. Here the CDR3 reads CASSPGTVTGF. The CDR3 nucleotides read TGTGCCAGCAGCCCCGGAACTGTCACAGGCTTC.